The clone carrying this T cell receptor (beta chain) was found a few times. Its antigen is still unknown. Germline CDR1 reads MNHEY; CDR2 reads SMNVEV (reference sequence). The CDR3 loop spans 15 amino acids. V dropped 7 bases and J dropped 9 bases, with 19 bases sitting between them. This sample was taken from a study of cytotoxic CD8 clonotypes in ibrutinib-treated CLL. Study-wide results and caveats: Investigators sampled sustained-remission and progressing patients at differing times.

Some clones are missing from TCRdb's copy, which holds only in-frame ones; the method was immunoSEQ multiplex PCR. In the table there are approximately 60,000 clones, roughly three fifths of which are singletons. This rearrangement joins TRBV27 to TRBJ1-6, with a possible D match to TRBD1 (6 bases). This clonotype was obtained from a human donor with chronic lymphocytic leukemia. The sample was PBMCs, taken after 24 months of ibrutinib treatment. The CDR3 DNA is TGTGCCAGCAAGATCTACAGTGGGGGGCGTTCACCCCTCCACTTT. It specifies CASKIYSGGRSPLHF.